This note documents a single TCR beta chain sequence. Trimming took off 6 bases at V and 7 bases at J, with 16 bases between the two ends. Germline CDR1 reads MNHEY; CDR2 reads SMNVEV (reference sequence). CDR3 length: 14 residues. Time point reported: baseline pretreatment blood. Indicated treatment: 15 Gy SBRT to primary tumor, nephrectomy 4 weeks later. These data are taken from a study of radiation and T cells in renal cell carcinoma. Clones were read by immunoSEQ multiplex PCR, and TCRdb kept only the in-frame ones, dropping some. The sample holds tens of thousands of clones, about four fifths seen once.

The TCR sequence derives from a man aged 55-75 years with renal cell carcinoma. The source was blood, collected from a patient whose treatment included radiotherapy and nephrectomy. The chain links TRBV27 to TRBJ2-1; the D call may be TRBD1 or TRBD2 (6 bases each). The CDR3 is CASSTYGGRNEQFF. For the CDR3, the DNA is TGTGCCAGCAGCACGTACGGGGGCAGGAATGAGCAGTTCTTC.